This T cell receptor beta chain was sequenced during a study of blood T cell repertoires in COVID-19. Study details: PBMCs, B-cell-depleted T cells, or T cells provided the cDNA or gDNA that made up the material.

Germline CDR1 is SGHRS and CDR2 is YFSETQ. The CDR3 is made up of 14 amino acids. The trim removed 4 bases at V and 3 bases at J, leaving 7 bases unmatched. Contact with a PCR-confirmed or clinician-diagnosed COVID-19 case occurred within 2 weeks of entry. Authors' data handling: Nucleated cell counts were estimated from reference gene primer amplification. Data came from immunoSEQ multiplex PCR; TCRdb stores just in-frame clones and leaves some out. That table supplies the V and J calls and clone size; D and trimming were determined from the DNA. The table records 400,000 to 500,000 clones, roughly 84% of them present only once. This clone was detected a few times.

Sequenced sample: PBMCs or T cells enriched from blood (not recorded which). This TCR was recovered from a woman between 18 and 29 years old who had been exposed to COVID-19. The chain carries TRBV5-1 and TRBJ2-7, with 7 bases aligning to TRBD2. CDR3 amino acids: CASSLSGTHYEQYF. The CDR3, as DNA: TGCGCCAGCAGCCTGAGCGGGACCCACTACGAGCAGTACTTC.